These 25 T cell receptor beta chains were all obtained from the same sample, sequenced in a study of identical twins. TCRdb re-called the 5' RACE reads with MiXCR, one entry per CDR3 protein. Of 500,000 to 600,000 distinct CDR3 sequences listed, around 20% are singletons. The same specimen was also included in a second study, on T cells expressing NK-cell markers.

Material: CD4+ T cells sorted from blood. All receptors derive from a woman aged 18-35 years in good health.

This clonotype has only a few counts. V gene TRBV20-1 combines with J gene TRBJ2-2, with 8 bases aligning to TRBD2. J lost 8 bases, V lost 6 bases, and 11 bases had no gene match. Germline-derived CDR1 and CDR2 are DFQATT and SNEGSKA (reference sequence). This CDR3 comprises 14 residues. DNA for the CDR3: TGCAGTGCATCGTCGCGGGAGGTGATAGGGGAGCTGTTTTTT. This translates into CSASSREVIGELFF.

The chain recombines TRBV6-6 with TRBJ1-2, with 7 bases aligning to TRBD1. Germline V gene data show CDR1 as MNHNY and CDR2 as SVGAGI (reference sequence). CDR3 size: 13 residues. With 7 bases clipped from V and 2 bases from J, the junction kept 4 bases outside the gene matches. CDR3 nucleotides: TGTGCCAGCATGGTGACAGGGAACTATGGCTACACCTTC. Protein product: CASMVTGNYGYTF.

This clonotype was counted a few times. The chain carries TRBV3-1 and TRBJ1-6; D not resolved. The germline V and J ends were trimmed by 6 bases and 2 bases, with 5 bases remaining between them. Germline V gives CDR1 LGHDT, CDR2 YNNKEL (reference sequence). This CDR3 is 13 amino acids long. The CDR3 region has the DNA TGTGCCAGCAGGGCAGCCTATAATTCACCCCTCCACTTT. Protein product: CASRAAYNSPLHF.

This clonotype was seen once. The chain combines TRBV5-5 with TRBJ2-7; the D gene is possibly TRBD1 (5 bases). This CDR3 spans 12 amino acids. Germline V CDR1 and CDR2: SGHKS, YYEKEE (reference sequence). V was trimmed by 2 bases and J by 10 bases, leaving 13 bases between them. The CDR3 nucleotides read TGTGCCAGCAGCTTTCCCAGGGAAATACAGTACTTC. Translated: CASSFPREIQYF.

This clonotype was found a few times. The chain combines TRBV20-1 with TRBJ1-6; D gene uncertain. Germline-derived CDR1 and CDR2 are DFQATT and SNEGSKA (reference sequence). The CDR3 runs 11 residues. V lost 3 bases and J lost 6, with 3 bases in between. CDR3 region: CSARGNSPLHF. DNA for the CDR3: TGCAGTGCTAGGGGTAATTCACCCCTCCACTTT.

This clonotype has ten or more counts. This chain links TRBV7-2 with TRBJ2-1; D gene uncertain. This CDR3 comprises 14 residues. Germline CDR1 SGHTA, CDR2 FQGNSA. Trimming removed 1 base from V and 7 bases from J, with 11 bases in between. The CDR3 reads CASSLGGRLNEQFF. DNA for the CDR3: TGTGCCAGCAGCTTAGGAGGACGCTTAAATGAGCAGTTCTTC.

The chain links TRBV9 to TRBJ2-3, with TRBD2 matching 7 bases. V was pared by 3 bases and J by 6 bases, with 7 bases of the junction left unmatched. CDR1 and CDR2 from the germline V gene are SGDLS and YYNGEE. The CDR3 loop spans 14 amino acids. CDR3 bases: TGTGCCAGCAGCGAGATGGTGCGGGAGGATACGCAGTATTTT. Its protein is CASSEMVREDTQYF.

There are many counts of this clonotype. This chain links TRBV20-1 with TRBJ2-1, with D perhaps TRBD2 (5 bases). Germline V lookup: CDR1 DFQATT, CDR2 SNEGSKA (reference sequence). CDR3 length equals 12 residues. V dropped 6 bases and J dropped 6 bases, with 12 bases sitting between them. The CDR3 protein is CSALFEGNEQFF. The CDR3 nucleotides are TGCAGTGCCCTATTTGAGGGCAATGAGCAGTTCTTC.

The rearrangement links TRBV7-9 to TRBJ2-5, with D perhaps matching TRBD1 or TRBD2 (5 bases each). The V gene's germline CDR1 is SEHNR and CDR2 FQNEAQ (reference sequence). This CDR3 comprises 15 residues. V was shortened by 1 base and J by 4 bases, with 13 bases between the two germline ends. CDR3 bases: TGTGCCAGCAGCTTAGTCTCGGCAGGGAGAGAGACCCAGTACTTC. Its protein product is CASSLVSAGRETQYF.

This clonotype occurred a few times. The V gene is TRBV4-3, the J gene TRBJ2-1, with 7 bases fitting TRBD2. Looked up from germline, CDR1 is LGHNA and CDR2 is YSLEER. The CDR3 is made up of 18 amino acids. Losses at the gene ends were 0 bases for V and 2 bases for J; bases not matched to a gene: 10. The CDR3 region is CASSQDPRTSLPYNEQFF. CDR3 sequence (DNA): TGCGCCAGCAGCCAAGATCCCCGGACTAGTTTACCCTACAATGAGCAGTTCTTC.

This clonotype was recorded many times. The chain is built from TRBV5-1 and TRBJ2-1, with 8 bases lining up with TRBD1. The germline V gene encodes CDR1 SGHRS and CDR2 YFSETQ. This CDR3 comprises 14 residues. V gave up 4 bases and J gave up 1 base; unmatched junction bases: 1. The CDR3 sequence is CASSGTGSYNEQFF. In nucleotides, the CDR3 is TGCGCCAGCAGCGGGACAGGATCCTACAATGAGCAGTTCTTC. Full variable domain (rest looked up from reference TRBV5-1 and TRBJ2-1): KAGVTQTPRYLIKTRGQQVTLSCSPISGHRSVSWYQQTPGQGLQFLFEYFSETQRNKGNFPGRFSGRQFSNSRSEMNVSTLELGDSALYLCASSGTGSYNEQFFGPGTRLTVL.

This rearrangement joins TRBV3-1 to TRBJ2-5, with D maybe TRBD2 (5 bases). Trimming removed 4 bases at V and 5 bases at J, with 14 bases between. CDR3 length: 14 residues. Germline CDR1 is LGHDT and CDR2 is YNNKEL (reference sequence). CDR3 DNA: TGTGCCAGCAGCCCGACCGCCACGGGGGAGACCCAGTACTTC. The encoded protein is CASSPTATGETQYF.

This clonotype came up a few times. The chain combines TRBV10-3 with TRBJ2-1, with TRBD2 matching 8 bases. The CDR3 spans 15 residues. Germline V gene data show CDR1 as ENHRY and CDR2 as SYGVKD. V trimming: 4 bases; J trimming: 4 bases; junction bases outside the gene matches: 6. This chain's CDR3 is CAISASGGAYNEQFF. In nucleotides, the CDR3 is TGTGCCATCAGTGCTTCGGGGGGGGCTTACAATGAGCAGTTCTTC.

The V and J genes are TRBV20-1 and TRBJ2-2; TRBD2 matches 11 bases. Germline V gene data show CDR1 as DFQATT and CDR2 as SNEGSKA (reference sequence). The CDR3 length is 16 residues. Losses at the gene ends were 6 bases for V and 2 bases for J; bases not matched to a gene: 8. In DNA, the CDR3 is TGCAGTGCCACCACTAGCGGGGGACTTAACACCGGGGAGCTGTTTTTT. Amino acids: CSATTSGGLNTGELFF.

The chain uses TRBV7-2 and TRBJ1-1; 11 bases match TRBD1. Germline V gene data show CDR1 as SGHTA and CDR2 as FQGNSA. CDR3 length equals 17 residues. V lost 5 bases, J lost 5 bases, and 13 bases stayed unmatched. The DNA of the CDR3 is TGTGCCAGCAGCCCCCTGGGACAGGGGGGATATCGGACTGAAGCTTTCTTT. Translation: CASSPLGQGGYRTEAFF.

This clonotype came up a few times. This chain joins TRBV5-1 and TRBJ2-5; D call uncertain. This CDR3 is built from 12 residues. V was trimmed by 3 bases and J by 5 bases, leaving 8 bases between them. Germline V gene data show CDR1 as SGHRS and CDR2 as YFSETQ. The DNA for the CDR3 is TGCGCCAGCAGCTATACCGGGGAGACCCAGTACTTC. Translated: CASSYTGETQYF.

This clonotype was observed a handful of times. The rearrangement joins TRBV12-3 or TRBV12-4 to TRBJ1-3; possibly TRBD1 for D (6 bases). The CDR3 runs 14 residues. V was shortened by 7 bases and J by 2 bases, with 12 bases between the two germline ends. The CDR3 coding sequence is TGTGCCAGCACCGTCGGGGGGCCTGGAAACACCATATATTTT. It translates to CASTVGGPGNTIYF.

The rearrangement uses TRBV12-3 or TRBV12-4 and TRBJ1-6; D ambiguous. V lost 3 bases, J lost 7 bases, and 4 bases lay in between. This CDR3 spans 12 amino acids. CDR3 bases: TGTGCCAGCAGTTTGTCGAATTCACCCCTCCACTTT. It translates to CASSLSNSPLHF.

In its sample, this clonotype was seen many times. CDR3 sequence: CASSSDGGPYGYTF. The CDR3 DNA reads as TGCGCCAGCAGCTCTGATGGGGGGCCCTATGGCTACACCTTC. The chain recombines TRBV5-1 with TRBJ1-2; D is possibly TRBD1 (6 bases). This CDR3 region has 14 residues. The ends were cut back, 3 bases at V and 4 bases at J, with 13 bases in the middle. Per germline, CDR1 SGHRS and CDR2 YFSETQ.

The rearrangement links TRBV5-1 to TRBJ1-6, with D unresolved. CDR3 length: 15 amino acids. Germline V lookup: CDR1 SGHRS, CDR2 YFSETQ. Trimming cost V 0 bases and J 8 bases, with 12 bases left between them. The CDR3 sequence is CASSLVEGGDSPLHF. The CDR3 DNA is TGCGCCAGCAGCTTGGTGGAGGGTGGGGATTCACCCCTCCACTTT.

The chain employs TRBV20-1 and TRBJ2-5, with 9 bases matching TRBD2. The CDR3 covers 16 residues. J gave up 5 bases and V 0 bases, and 10 bases lay outside the gene matches. Germline lookup yields CDR1 DFQATT and CDR2 SNEGSKA (reference sequence). In nucleotides, the CDR3 is TGCAGTGCTAGAGATGAAATAGCGGGGGCTTGGGAGACCCAGTACTTC. This codes for CSARDEIAGAWETQYF.

This chain joins TRBV20-1 and TRBJ1-5; D may be TRBD1 (5 bases). Between the trimmed V and J ends, which lost 5 bases and 4 bases, there was a span of 15 bases. CDR1 and CDR2 (germline): DFQATT, SNEGSKA (reference sequence). The CDR3 loop spans 14 amino acids. CDR3 bases: TGCAGTGCTTCGGGGTGGGGGATGAATCAGCCCCAGCATTTT. Its translation is CSASGWGMNQPQHF.

CDR3 sequence (DNA): TGCAGTGCTAGAGACGGCGGGAGGGAGACCCAGTACTTC. It codes for CSARDGGRETQYF. This chain connects TRBV20-1 to TRBJ2-5, with TRBD2 identical over 8 bases. This CDR3 is 13 amino acids long. Losses at the gene ends were 0 bases for V and 5 bases for J; bases not matched to a gene: 2. Germline V gene data show CDR1 as DFQATT and CDR2 as SNEGSKA (reference sequence).

Only a few counts were recorded for this clonotype. This chain uses TRBV7-2 with TRBJ2-7; 7 bases are a match to TRBD1. The CDR3 spans 14 residues. The ends lost 4 bases at V and 1 base at J; junction bases unmatched: 4. Germline loops: CDR1 SGHTA, CDR2 FQGNSA. The CDR3 sequence: CASSYGTASYEQYF. The CDR3 DNA follows: TGTGCCAGCAGCTACGGGACAGCGTCCTACGAGCAGTACTTC.

The V gene is TRBV12-3 or TRBV12-4, the J gene TRBJ2-7; D not resolved. CDR3 length equals 14 residues. The V and J ends lost 1 base and 7 bases respectively, with 14 bases between them. The CDR3 DNA reads as TGTGCCAGCAGTTTAGGCGGCACGGTGGGGGAGCAGTACTTC. Amino acids: CASSLGGTVGEQYF.